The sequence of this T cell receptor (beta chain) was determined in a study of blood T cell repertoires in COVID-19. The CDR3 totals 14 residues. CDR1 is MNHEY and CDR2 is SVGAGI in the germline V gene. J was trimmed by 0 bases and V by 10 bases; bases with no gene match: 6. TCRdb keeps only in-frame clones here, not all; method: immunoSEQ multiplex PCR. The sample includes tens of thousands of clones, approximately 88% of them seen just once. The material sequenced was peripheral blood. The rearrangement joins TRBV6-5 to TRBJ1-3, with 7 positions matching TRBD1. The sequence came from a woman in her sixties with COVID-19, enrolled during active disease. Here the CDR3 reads CAIRQGHSGNTIYF. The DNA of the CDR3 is TGTGCCATAAGACAGGGCCACTCTGGAAACACCATATATTTT.